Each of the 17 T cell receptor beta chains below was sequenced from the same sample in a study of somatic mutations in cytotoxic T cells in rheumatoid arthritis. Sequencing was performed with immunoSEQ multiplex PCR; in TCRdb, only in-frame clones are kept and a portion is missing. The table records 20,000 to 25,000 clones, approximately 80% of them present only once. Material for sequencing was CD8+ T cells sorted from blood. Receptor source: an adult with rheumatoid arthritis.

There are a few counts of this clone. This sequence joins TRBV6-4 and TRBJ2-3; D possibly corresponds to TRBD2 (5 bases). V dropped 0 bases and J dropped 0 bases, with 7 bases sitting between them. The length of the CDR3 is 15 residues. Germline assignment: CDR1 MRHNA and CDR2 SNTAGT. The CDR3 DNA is TGTGCCAGCAGTGACTCTGAGGGAAGCACAGATACGCAGTATTTT. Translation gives CASSDSEGSTDTQYF.

The CDR3 spells CASSRRDRNIGQFF. CDR3 DNA: TGTGCCAGCAGCCGCCGGGACAGGAATATAGGGCAGTTCTTC. The chain links TRBV7-9 to TRBJ2-1; 8 positions match TRBD1. V trimming: 5 bases; J trimming: 12 bases; junction bases outside the gene matches: 12. Germline V lookup: CDR1 SEHNR, CDR2 FQNEAQ (reference sequence). The CDR3 contains 14 residues.

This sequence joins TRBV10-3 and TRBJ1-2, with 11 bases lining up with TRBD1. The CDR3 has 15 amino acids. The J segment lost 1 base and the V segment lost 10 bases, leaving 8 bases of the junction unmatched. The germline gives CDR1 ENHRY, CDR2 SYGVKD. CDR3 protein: CATWTGGFYNYGYTF. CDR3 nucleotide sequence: TGTGCCACCTGGACAGGGGGCTTCTATAACTATGGCTACACCTTC.

CDR3 DNA sequence: TGTGCCAGCACTAGCGGGGGGGCCACCGGGGAGCTGTTTTTT. This codes for CASTSGGATGELFF. The chain uses TRBV9 and TRBJ2-2; TRBD2 aligns across 12 bases. CDR1 and CDR2 (germline): SGDLS, YYNGEE. The CDR3 extends over 14 amino acids. Germline trimming cut 6 bases from V and 4 bases from J; bases unmatched to any gene: 1.

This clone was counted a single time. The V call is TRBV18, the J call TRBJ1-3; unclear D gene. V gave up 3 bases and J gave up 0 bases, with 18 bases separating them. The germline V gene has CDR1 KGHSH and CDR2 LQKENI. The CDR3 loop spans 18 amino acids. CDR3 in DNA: TGTGCCAGCTCACCGGTCGGCGAGGGCAGAGCCTCTGGAAACACCATATATTTT. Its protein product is CASSPVGEGRASGNTIYF. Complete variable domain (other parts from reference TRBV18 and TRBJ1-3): NAGVMQNPRHLVRRRGQEARLRCSPMKGHSHVYWYRQLPEEGLKFMVYLQKENIIDESGMPKERFSAEFPKEGPSILRIQQVVRGDSAAYFCASSPVGEGRASGNTIYFGEGSWLTVV.

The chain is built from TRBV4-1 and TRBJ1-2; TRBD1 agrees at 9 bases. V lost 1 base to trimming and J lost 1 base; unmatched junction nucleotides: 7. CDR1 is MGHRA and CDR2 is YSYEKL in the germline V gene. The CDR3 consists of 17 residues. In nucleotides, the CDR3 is TGCGCCAGCAGCCAAGCTGGTACAGGGGGCTTTAACTATGGCTACACCTTC. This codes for CASSQAGTGGFNYGYTF.

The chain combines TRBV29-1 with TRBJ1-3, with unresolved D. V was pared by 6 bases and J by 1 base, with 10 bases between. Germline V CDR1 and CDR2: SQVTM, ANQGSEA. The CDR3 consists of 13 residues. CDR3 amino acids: CSVRRGSGNTIYF. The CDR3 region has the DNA TGCAGCGTCCGCCGAGGGTCTGGAAACACCATATATTTT.

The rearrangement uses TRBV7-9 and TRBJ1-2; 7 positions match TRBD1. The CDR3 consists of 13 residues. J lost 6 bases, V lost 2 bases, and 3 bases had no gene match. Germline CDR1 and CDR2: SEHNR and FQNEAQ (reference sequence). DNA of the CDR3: TGTGCCAGCAGCTTAAGGGGGCTGGATGGCTACACCTTC. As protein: CASSLRGLDGYTF.

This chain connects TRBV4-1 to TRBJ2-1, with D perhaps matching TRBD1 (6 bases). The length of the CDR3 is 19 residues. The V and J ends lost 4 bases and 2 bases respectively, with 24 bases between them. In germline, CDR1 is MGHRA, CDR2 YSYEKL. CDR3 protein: CASSLKYSAGTLTYNEQFF. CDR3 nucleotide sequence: TGCGCCAGCAGCCTAAAATACAGTGCCGGGACACTCACCTACAATGAGCAGTTCTTC.

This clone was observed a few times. The CDR3 DNA reads as TGCAGCGTTGCCGATATAGACCGCTCCTACGAGCAGTACTTC. It translates to CSVADIDRSYEQYF. This chain joins TRBV29-1 and TRBJ2-7; D is undetermined. Trimming cost V 4 bases and J 0 bases, with 13 bases left between them. The germline CDR1 and CDR2 sequences are SQVTM and ANQGSEA. The CDR3 consists of 14 residues.

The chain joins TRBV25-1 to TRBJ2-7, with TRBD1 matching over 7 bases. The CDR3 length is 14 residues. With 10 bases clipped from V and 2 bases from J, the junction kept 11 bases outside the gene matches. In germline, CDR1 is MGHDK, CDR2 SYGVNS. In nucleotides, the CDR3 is TGTGCCACCTCCAGACAGGGTGCAACCTACGAGCAGTACTTC. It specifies CATSRQGATYEQYF.

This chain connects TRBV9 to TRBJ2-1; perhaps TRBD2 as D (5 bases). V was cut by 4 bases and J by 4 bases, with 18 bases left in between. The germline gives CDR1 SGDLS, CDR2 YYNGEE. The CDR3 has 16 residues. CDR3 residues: CASSPRSADEYNEQFF. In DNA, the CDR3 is TGTGCCAGCAGCCCACGGTCAGCGGACGAATACAATGAGCAGTTCTTC. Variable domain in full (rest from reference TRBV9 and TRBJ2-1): DSGVTQTPKHLITATGQRVTLRCSPRSGDLSVYWYQQSLDQGLQFLIQYYNGEERAKGNILERFSAQQFPDLHSELNLSSLELGDSALYFCASSPRSADEYNEQFFGPGTRLTVL.

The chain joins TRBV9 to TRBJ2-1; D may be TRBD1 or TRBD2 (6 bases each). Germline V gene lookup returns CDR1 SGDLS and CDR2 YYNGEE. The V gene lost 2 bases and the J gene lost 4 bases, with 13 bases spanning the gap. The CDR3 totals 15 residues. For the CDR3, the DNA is TGTGCCAGCAGCGTGGGCGGGGACACTTACAATGAGCAGTTCTTC. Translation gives CASSVGGDTYNEQFF.

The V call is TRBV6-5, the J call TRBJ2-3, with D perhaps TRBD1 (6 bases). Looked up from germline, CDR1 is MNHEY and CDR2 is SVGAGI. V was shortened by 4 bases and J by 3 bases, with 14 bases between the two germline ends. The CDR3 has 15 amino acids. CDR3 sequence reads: CASSSGQRGTDTQYF. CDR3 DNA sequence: TGTGCCAGCAGTTCCGGACAGAGGGGGACAGATACGCAGTATTTT.

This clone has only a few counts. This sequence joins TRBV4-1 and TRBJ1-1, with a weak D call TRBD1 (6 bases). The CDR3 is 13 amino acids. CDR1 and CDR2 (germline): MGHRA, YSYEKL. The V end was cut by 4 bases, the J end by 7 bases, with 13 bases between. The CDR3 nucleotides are TGCGCCAGCAGCCGGACGGACAGCAATGAAGCTTTCTTT. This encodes CASSRTDSNEAFF.

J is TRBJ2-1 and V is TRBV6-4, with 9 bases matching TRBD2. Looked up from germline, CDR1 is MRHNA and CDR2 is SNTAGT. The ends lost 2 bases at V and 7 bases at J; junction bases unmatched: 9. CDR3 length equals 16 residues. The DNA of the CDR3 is TGTGCCAGCAGTGACCTGGCTAGCGGGGAGAGGAATGAGCAGTTCTTC. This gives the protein CASSDLASGERNEQFF.

In DNA form, the CDR3 reads TGTGCCAGCAGCCCCGGACAGGGAGTATATTCACCCCTCCACTTT. Its protein product is CASSPGQGVYSPLHF. The rearrangement links TRBV11-2 to TRBJ1-6, with 8 bases lining up with TRBD1. The V and J ends lost 5 bases and 8 bases, in that order; junction bases with no gene match: 8. Germline loops: CDR1 SGHAT, CDR2 FQNNGV. The CDR3 loop spans 15 amino acids. The full variable domain, with the rest looked up from reference TRBV11-2 and TRBJ1-6, is EAGVAQSPRYKIIEKRQSVAFWCNPISGHATLYWYQQILGQGPKLLIQFQNNGVVDDSQLPKDRFSAERLKGVDSTLKIQPAKLEDSAVYLCASSPGQGVYSPLHFGNGTRLTVT.